Below, 23 T cell receptor beta chains from the same sample are listed, as sequenced in a study of shared clonotypes between healthy human individuals. Some clones are missing from TCRdb's copy, which holds only in-frame ones; the method was immunoSEQ multiplex PCR. Seen here are roughly 550,000 clones, just under 97% observed once, and the top ten hold 0.11%. Terminally differentiated effector memory CD45RA+ cells were excluded by CCR7 positive selection of CD45RO-negative cells. The sequenced material came from naive CD8+ T cells sorted from blood. The receptors stem from a woman in her twenties or thirties in good health.

About this clone: At the DNA level, this CDR3 is encoded by other sequences in the same sample as well. The chain has TRBV7-2 and TRBJ2-1; the match to TRBD2 covers 9 bases. Germline V gene data show CDR1 as SGHTA and CDR2 as FQGNSA. This CDR3 has 15 residues. V lost 3 bases to trimming and J lost 2 bases; unmatched junction nucleotides: 2. CDR3 protein: CASSFLAGAYNEQFF. In DNA form, the CDR3 reads TGTGCCAGCAGCTTCTTAGCGGGAGCCTACAATGAGCAGTTCTTC.

The chain couples TRBV5-1 to TRBJ1-5; D call uncertain. Trimming left V 0 bases short and J 2 bases short, with 12 bases between. CDR3 length: 16 residues. The germline V gene encodes CDR1 SGHRS and CDR2 YFSETQ. CDR3 region: CASSLEGSGGNQPQHF. CDR3 bases: TGCGCCAGCAGCTTGGAGGGAAGCGGCGGCAATCAGCCCCAGCATTTT. The full variable domain, in which reference TRBV5-1 and TRBJ1-5 provide the parts outside the CDR3, is KAGVTQTPRYLIKTRGQQVTLSCSPISGHRSVSWYQQTPGQGLQFLFEYFSETQRNKGNFPGRFSGRQFSNSRSEMNVSTLELGDSALYLCASSLEGSGGNQPQHFGDGTRLSIL.

The chain has TRBV10-3 and TRBJ1-4, with TRBD1 identical over 7 bases. The CDR3 is made up of 14 amino acids. Germline V gives CDR1 ENHRY, CDR2 SYGVKD. Losses at the gene ends were 10 bases for V and 8 bases for J; bases not matched to a gene: 13. CDR3: CATSDRKEKEKLFF. DNA for the CDR3: TGTGCCACCTCGGACAGGAAGGAAAAGGAAAAACTGTTTTTT.

The chain joins TRBV19 to TRBJ1-5; a possible D gene is TRBD1 (6 bases). Germline CDR1 reads LNHDA; CDR2 reads SQIVND (reference sequence). Trimming cost V 0 bases and J 5 bases, with 14 bases left between them. This CDR3 has 16 residues. This chain's CDR3 is CASSIDLVGGDQPQHF. In DNA, the CDR3 is TGTGCCAGTAGTATAGATCTGGTAGGGGGTGATCAGCCCCAGCATTTT.

This chain connects TRBV4-1 to TRBJ2-2; D may be TRBD1 (6 bases). Between the trimmed V and J ends, which lost 1 base and 6 bases, there was a span of 12 bases. Germline lookup yields CDR1 MGHRA and CDR2 YSYEKL. The CDR3 has 15 residues. The chain's CDR3 is CASSQVGASPGELFF. CDR3 coding DNA: TGCGCCAGCAGCCAAGTGGGGGCCTCCCCCGGGGAGCTGTTTTTT.

V is TRBV19 and J is TRBJ2-2; D remains ambiguous. V dropped 2 bases and J dropped 1 base, with 5 bases sitting between them. The CDR3 extends over 14 amino acids. Germline CDR1 is LNHDA and CDR2 is SQIVND (reference sequence). CDR3 DNA sequence: TGTGCCAGTAGTATACGGCTGAACACCGGGGAGCTGTTTTTT. Amino acid sequence: CASSIRLNTGELFF.

A single count supports this clone. This sample includes further DNA sequences coding for the same CDR3. This sequence joins TRBV28 and TRBJ1-5; no clear D gene. The CDR3 is 15 residues long. CDR1 MDHEN and CDR2 SYDVKM come from the germline V gene. V lost 3 bases, J lost 0 bases, and 9 bases lay in between. CDR3 sequence (DNA): TGTGCCAGCAGTTTCCTCCGATATAGCAATCAGCCCCAGCATTTT. Residues: CASSFLRYSNQPQHF.

The chain uses TRBV13 and TRBJ2-7, with a tentative D call TRBD1 (6 bases). Germline CDR1 is PRHDT and CDR2 is FYEKMQ (reference sequence). The CDR3 totals 15 residues. V lost 1 base and J lost 0, with 10 bases in between. The CDR3 DNA follows: TGTGCCAGCAGCTTAGACAGGGCCCTCTCCTACGAGCAGTACTTC. As protein: CASSLDRALSYEQYF.

The chain combines TRBV20-1 with TRBJ2-1; 7 nucleotides align to TRBD2. The germline CDR1 and CDR2 sequences are DFQATT and SNEGSKA (reference sequence). The CDR3 runs 11 residues. The trim removed 3 bases at V and 11 bases at J, leaving 4 bases unmatched. CDR3 nucleotides: TGCAGTGCTAGTGAGCGGGGTCAGCAGTTCTTC. Translating it yields CSASERGQQFF.

The count of this clone is one. The chain joins TRBV28 to TRBJ1-1; maybe TRBD1 (5 bases). Trimming cost V 9 bases and J 1 base, with 18 bases left between them. Germline values: CDR1 MDHEN, CDR2 SYDVKM. The CDR3 length is 15 residues. CDR3: CASEIIEGTNTEAFF. CDR3 coding DNA: TGTGCCAGTGAGATCATAGAGGGGACGAACACTGAAGCTTTCTTT.

The CDR3 is CSGFSGSFSYNEQFF. In nucleotides, the CDR3 is TGCAGCGGGTTCTCAGGGTCCTTCTCCTACAATGAGCAGTTCTTC. J is TRBJ2-1 and V is TRBV29-1; possibly TRBD1 for D (5 bases). Trimming pared 7 bases from V and 0 bases from J, leaving 16 bases between. The CDR3 extends over 15 amino acids. In germline, CDR1 is SQVTM, CDR2 ANQGSEA.

The chain is built from TRBV28 and TRBJ2-1; TRBD1 might be the D (7 bases). Trimming removed 5 bases at V and 4 bases at J, with 15 bases between. The CDR3 is made up of 15 amino acids. CDR1 and CDR2 (germline): MDHEN, SYDVKM. In DNA, the CDR3 is TGTGCCAGCAGTGGCGGGACAGCTAGTTACAATGAGCAGTTCTTC. Translation: CASSGGTASYNEQFF. The complete variable domain, with remaining parts taken from reference TRBV28 and TRBJ2-1, reads DVKVTQSSRYLVKRTGEKVFLECVQDMDHENMFWYRQDPGLGLRLIYFSYDVKMKEKGDIPEGYSVSREKKERFSLILESASTNQTSMYLCASSGGTASYNEQFFGPGTRLTVL.

The chain uses TRBV6-5 and TRBJ2-3; D remains ambiguous. Trimming pared 6 bases from V and 4 bases from J, leaving 17 bases between. CDR3 size: 15 residues. Per the germline V gene, CDR1 is MNHEY and CDR2 is SVGAGI. The CDR3 spells CASRTAVVPPDTQYF. The CDR3 nucleotides read TGTGCCAGCAGAACGGCGGTCGTACCCCCAGATACGCAGTATTTT.

V gene TRBV4-1 combines with J gene TRBJ2-1; 13 bases align to TRBD2. This CDR3 is 18 amino acids long. CDR1 is MGHRA and CDR2 is YSYEKL in the germline V gene. Trimming took 2 bases from V and 4 from J; bases not matched to a gene: 8. The CDR3: CASSQPRLAGGLYNEQFF. CDR3 nucleotides: TGCGCCAGCAGCCAACCCCGACTAGCGGGAGGATTATACAATGAGCAGTTCTTC.

The chain recombines TRBV5-5 with TRBJ1-2; 10 nucleotides match TRBD1. Germline loops: CDR1 SGHKS, CDR2 YYEKEE (reference sequence). This CDR3 contains 15 residues. V was pared by 7 bases and J by 6 bases, with 12 bases of the junction left unmatched. CDR3 DNA: TGTGCCAGCTCGGACGCCCGGGACAGGGGTCATGGCTACACCTTC. Its translation is CASSDARDRGHGYTF.

This clone was recorded only once. V and J are TRBV10-2 and TRBJ1-5; D possibly corresponds to TRBD1 (6 bases). The CDR3 loop spans 15 amino acids. From germline, CDR1 is WSHSY and CDR2 SAAADI. V gave up 5 bases and J gave up 4 bases, with 15 bases separating them. In DNA, the CDR3 is TGCGCCAGCAGTCATTACCGGGACACTAATCAGCCCCAGCATTTT. The encoded protein is CASSHYRDTNQPQHF.

The J gene is TRBJ2-7, the V gene TRBV5-1; D remains unclear. V lost 5 bases, J lost 0 bases, and 6 bases lay in between. Per germline, CDR1 SGHRS and CDR2 YFSETQ. The CDR3 totals 12 residues. Here the CDR3 reads CASSSYSYEQYF. The CDR3 DNA sequence: TGCGCCAGCAGTTCCTACTCCTACGAGCAGTACTTC.

The chain couples TRBV13 to TRBJ2-5, with TRBD1 matching over 8 bases. The CDR3 has 14 amino acids. Unmatched junction bases numbered 4, after V lost 5 bases and J lost 2 bases. Germline CDR1 and CDR2: PRHDT and FYEKMQ (reference sequence). Written as DNA, the CDR3 is TGTGCCAGCAGCCCGTGGACAGGGCAAGAGACCCAGTACTTC. It specifies CASSPWTGQETQYF.

V is TRBV7-6 and J is TRBJ1-4; D perhaps matches TRBD1 (6 bases). The CDR3 extends over 15 amino acids. Germline CDR1 and CDR2: SGHVS and FNYEAQ. Trimming shortened V by 5 bases and J by 2 bases, and 12 bases separated the two germline ends. This chain's CDR3 is CASSPADSTNEKLFF. The CDR3 nucleotides are TGTGCCAGCAGCCCAGCGGACAGTACTAATGAAAAACTGTTTTTT. The full variable domain, completed using reference TRBV7-6 and TRBJ1-4, is GAGVSQSPRYKVTKRGQDVALRCDPISGHVSLYWYRQALGQGPEFLTYFNYEAQQDKSGLPNDRFSAERPEGSISTLTIQRTEQRDSAMYRCASSPADSTNEKLFFGSGTQLSVL.

The rearrangement joins TRBV5-4 to TRBJ2-7; D might be TRBD2 (6 bases). Germline V gives CDR1 SGHNT, CDR2 YYREEE (reference sequence). V was trimmed by 0 bases and J by 3 bases, leaving 16 bases between them. CDR3 length: 16 residues. The chain's CDR3 is CASSLEGPGTFYEQYF. The CDR3, as DNA: TGTGCCAGCAGCTTGGAAGGCCCCGGGACTTTCTACGAGCAGTACTTC. Full variable domain (rest looked up from reference TRBV5-4 and TRBJ2-7): ETGVTQSPTHLIKTRGQQVTLRCSSQSGHNTVSWYQQALGQGPQFIFQYYREEENGRGNFPPRFSGLQFPNYSSELNVNALELDDSALYLCASSLEGPGTFYEQYFGPGTRLTVT.

The chain couples TRBV4-1 to TRBJ2-7; TRBD1 aligns across 10 bases. From germline, CDR1 is MGHRA and CDR2 YSYEKL. V lost 0 bases, J lost 7 bases, and 9 bases stayed unmatched. This CDR3 is built from 16 residues. In DNA form, the CDR3 reads TGCGCCAGCAGCCAAGACGCCGGGACAGGGGTCGGGGAGCAGTACTTC. It encodes CASSQDAGTGVGEQYF.

The chain recombines TRBV29-1 with TRBJ2-5; tentatively, D is TRBD1 or TRBD2 (6 bases each). The germline gives CDR1 SQVTM, CDR2 ANQGSEA. The ends were cut back, 1 base at V and 4 bases at J, with 13 bases in the middle. CDR3 length: 14 amino acids. As DNA, the CDR3 is TGCAGCGTTGAAGCGGGGGTAGGGGGAGAGACCCAGTACTTC. It codes for CSVEAGVGGETQYF.

J is TRBJ1-5 and V is TRBV2; D gene unclear. This CDR3 has 12 residues. Germline CDR1 and CDR2: SNHLY and FYNNEI. V gave up 1 base and J gave up 6 bases, with 4 bases separating them. The DNA of the CDR3 is TGTGCCAGCAGTGAAGGAGTTCAGCCCCAGCATTTT. Amino acid sequence: CASSEGVQPQHF.